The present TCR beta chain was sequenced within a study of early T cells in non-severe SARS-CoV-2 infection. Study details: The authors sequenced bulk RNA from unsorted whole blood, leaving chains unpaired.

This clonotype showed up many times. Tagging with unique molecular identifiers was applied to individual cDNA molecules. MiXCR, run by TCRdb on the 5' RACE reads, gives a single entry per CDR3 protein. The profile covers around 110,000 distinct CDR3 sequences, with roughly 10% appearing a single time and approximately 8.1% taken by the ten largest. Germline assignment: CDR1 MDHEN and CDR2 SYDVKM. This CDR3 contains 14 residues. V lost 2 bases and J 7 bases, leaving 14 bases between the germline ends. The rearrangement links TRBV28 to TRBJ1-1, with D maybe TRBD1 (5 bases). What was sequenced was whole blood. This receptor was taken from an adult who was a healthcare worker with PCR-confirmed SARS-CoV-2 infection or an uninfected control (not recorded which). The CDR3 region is CASSLPGAKNEAFF. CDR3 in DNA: TGTGCCAGCAGTTTACCTGGGGCTAAGAATGAAGCTTTCTTT.